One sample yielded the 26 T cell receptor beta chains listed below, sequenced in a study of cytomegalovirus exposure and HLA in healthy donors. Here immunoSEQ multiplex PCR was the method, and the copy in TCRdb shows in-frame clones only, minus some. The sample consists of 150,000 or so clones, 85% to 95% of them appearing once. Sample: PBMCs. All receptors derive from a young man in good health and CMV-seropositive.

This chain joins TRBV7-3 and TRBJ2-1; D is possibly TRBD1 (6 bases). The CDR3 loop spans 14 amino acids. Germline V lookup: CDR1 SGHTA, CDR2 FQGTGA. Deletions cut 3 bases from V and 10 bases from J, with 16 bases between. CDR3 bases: TGTGCCAGCAGCTTGAGAACAGGGTCACGCGAGCAGTTCTTC. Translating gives CASSLRTGSREQFF.

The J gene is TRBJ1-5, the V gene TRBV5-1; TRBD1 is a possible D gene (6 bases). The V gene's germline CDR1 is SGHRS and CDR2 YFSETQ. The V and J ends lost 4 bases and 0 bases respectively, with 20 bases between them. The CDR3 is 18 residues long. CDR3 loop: CASSPTYTTGTSNQPQHF. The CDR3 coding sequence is TGCGCCAGCAGCCCGACATACACAACAGGGACTAGCAATCAGCCCCAGCATTTT.

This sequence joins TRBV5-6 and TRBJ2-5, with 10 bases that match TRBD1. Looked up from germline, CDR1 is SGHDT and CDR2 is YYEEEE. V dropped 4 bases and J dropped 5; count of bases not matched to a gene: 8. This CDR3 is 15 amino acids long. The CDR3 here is CASSAGQGLGETQYF. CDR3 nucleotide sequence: TGTGCCAGCAGCGCGGGACAGGGGCTGGGGGAGACCCAGTACTTC.

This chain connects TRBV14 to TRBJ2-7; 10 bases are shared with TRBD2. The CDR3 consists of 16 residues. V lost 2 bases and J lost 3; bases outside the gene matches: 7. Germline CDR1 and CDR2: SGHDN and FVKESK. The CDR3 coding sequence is TGTGCCAGCAGCCAATACAGACTAGCGGGCCTCTACGAGCAGTACTTC. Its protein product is CASSQYRLAGLYEQYF.

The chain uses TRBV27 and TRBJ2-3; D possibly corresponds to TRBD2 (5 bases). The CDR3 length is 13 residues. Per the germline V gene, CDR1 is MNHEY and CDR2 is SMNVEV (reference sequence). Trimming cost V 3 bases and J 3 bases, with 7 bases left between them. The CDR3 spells CASSFRRTDTQYF. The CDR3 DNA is TGTGCCAGCAGTTTCCGGAGGACAGATACGCAGTATTTT.

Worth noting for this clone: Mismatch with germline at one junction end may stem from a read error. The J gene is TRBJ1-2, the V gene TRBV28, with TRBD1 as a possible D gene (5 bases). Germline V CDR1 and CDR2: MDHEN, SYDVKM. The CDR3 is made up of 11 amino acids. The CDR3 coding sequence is TGTGCCAGCAGTTTAATGGGGACTGTTCTCTTC. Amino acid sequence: CASSLMGTVLF.

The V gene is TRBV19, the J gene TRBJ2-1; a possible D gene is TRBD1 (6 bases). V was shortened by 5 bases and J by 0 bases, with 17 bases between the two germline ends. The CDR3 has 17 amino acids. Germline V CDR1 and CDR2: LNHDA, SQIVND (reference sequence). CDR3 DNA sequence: TGTGCCAGTAGTCCAGGGGCATACTATACCTCCTACAATGAGCAGTTCTTC. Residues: CASSPGAYYTSYNEQFF.

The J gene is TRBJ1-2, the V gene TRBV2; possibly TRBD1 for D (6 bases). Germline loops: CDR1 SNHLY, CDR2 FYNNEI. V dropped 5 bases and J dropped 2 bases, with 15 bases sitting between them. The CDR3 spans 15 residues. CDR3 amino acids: CASSFTGTTNYGYTF. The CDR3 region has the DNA TGTGCCAGCAGTTTTACCGGGACAACCAACTATGGCTACACCTTC.

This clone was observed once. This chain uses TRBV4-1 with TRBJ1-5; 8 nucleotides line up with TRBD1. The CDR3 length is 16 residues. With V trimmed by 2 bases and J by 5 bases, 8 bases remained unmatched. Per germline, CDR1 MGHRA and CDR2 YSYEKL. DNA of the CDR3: TGCGCCAGCAGCCAAACCCCGGCCAGGGGGCATCAGCCCCAGCATTTT. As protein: CASSQTPARGHQPQHF.

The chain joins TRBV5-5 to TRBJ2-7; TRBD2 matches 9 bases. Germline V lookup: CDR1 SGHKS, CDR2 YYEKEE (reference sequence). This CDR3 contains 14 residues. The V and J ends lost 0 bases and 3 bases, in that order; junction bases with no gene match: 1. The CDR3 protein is CASSLASGIYEQYF. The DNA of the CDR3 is TGTGCCAGCAGCTTGGCTAGCGGGATCTACGAGCAGTACTTC.

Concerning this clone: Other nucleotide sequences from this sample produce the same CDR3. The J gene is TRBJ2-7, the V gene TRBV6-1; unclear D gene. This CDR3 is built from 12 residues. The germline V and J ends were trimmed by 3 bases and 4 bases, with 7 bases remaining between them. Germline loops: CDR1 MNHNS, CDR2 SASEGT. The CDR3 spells CASSDEIYEQYF. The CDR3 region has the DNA TGTGCCAGCAGTGACGAGATTTACGAGCAGTACTTC.

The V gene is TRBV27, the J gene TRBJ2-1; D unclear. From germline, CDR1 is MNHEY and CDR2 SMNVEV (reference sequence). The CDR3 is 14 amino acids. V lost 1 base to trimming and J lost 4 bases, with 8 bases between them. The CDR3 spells CASSLLTQYNEQFF. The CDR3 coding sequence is TGTGCCAGCAGTTTATTAACACAGTACAATGAGCAGTTCTTC.

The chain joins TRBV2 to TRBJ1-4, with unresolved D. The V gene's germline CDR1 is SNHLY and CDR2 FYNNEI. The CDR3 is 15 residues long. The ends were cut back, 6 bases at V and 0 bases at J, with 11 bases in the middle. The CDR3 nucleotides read TGTGCCAGCAGCCAGAACCTTGCAACTAATGAAAAACTGTTTTTT. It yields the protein CASSQNLATNEKLFF.

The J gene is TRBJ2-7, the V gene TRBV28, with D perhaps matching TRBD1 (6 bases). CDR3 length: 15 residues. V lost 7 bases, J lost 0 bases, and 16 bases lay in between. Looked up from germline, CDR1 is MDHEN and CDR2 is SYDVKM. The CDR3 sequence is CASTDPRGSSYEQYF. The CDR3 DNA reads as TGTGCCAGCACCGACCCCAGGGGAAGCTCCTACGAGCAGTACTTC. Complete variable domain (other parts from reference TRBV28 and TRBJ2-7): DVKVTQSSRYLVKRTGEKVFLECVQDMDHENMFWYRQDPGLGLRLIYFSYDVKMKEKGDIPEGYSVSREKKERFSLILESASTNQTSMYLCASTDPRGSSYEQYFGPGTRLTVT.

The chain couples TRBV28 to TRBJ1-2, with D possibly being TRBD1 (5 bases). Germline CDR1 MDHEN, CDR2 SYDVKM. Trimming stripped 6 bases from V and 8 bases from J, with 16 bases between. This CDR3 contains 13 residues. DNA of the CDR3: TGTGCCAGCAGAAACCTAGGACACGCAGGCTACACCTTC. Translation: CASRNLGHAGYTF.

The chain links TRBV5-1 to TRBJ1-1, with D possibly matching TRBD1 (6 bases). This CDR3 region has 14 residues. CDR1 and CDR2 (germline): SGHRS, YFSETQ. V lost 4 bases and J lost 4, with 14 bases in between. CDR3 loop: CASSPTQGITEAFF. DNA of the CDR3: TGCGCCAGCAGCCCAACCCAGGGGATCACTGAAGCTTTCTTT.

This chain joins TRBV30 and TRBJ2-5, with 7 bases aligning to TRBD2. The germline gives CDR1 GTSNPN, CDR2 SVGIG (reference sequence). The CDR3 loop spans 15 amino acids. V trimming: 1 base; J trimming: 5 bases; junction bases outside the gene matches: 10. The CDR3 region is CAWSGKAGEWETQYF. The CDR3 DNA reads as TGTGCCTGGAGTGGGAAGGCGGGAGAATGGGAGACCCAGTACTTC.

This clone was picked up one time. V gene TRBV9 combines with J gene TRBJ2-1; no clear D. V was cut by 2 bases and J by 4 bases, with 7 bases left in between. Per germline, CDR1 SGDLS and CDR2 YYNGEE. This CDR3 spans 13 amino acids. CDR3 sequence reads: CASSVVPYNEQFF. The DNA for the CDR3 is TGTGCCAGCAGCGTCGTCCCGTACAATGAGCAGTTCTTC.

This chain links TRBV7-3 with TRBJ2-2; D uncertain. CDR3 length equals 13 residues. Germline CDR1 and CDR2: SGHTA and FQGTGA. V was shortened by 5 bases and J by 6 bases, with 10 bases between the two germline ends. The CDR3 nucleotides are TGTGCCAGCAGCATCCTATACCCCGGGGAGCTGTTTTTT. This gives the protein CASSILYPGELFF.

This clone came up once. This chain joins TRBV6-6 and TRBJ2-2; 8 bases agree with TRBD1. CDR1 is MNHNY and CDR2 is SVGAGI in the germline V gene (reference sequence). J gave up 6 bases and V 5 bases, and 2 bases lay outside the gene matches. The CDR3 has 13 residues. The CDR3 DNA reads TGTGCCAGCAGTGACAGGGGTTCCGGGGAGCTGTTTTTT. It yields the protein CASSDRGSGELFF.

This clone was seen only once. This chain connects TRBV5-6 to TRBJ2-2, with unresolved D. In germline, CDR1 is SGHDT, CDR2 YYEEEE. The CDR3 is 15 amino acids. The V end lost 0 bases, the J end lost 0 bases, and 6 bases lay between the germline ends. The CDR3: CASSLGVPNTGELFF. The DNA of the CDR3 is TGTGCCAGCAGCTTGGGAGTCCCGAACACCGGGGAGCTGTTTTTT.

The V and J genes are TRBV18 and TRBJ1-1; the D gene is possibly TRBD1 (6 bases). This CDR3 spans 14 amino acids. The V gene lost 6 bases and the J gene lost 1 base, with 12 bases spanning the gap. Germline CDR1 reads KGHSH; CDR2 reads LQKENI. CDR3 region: CASSPVTGNTEAFF. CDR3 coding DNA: TGTGCCAGCTCCCCAGTGACAGGGAACACTGAAGCTTTCTTT. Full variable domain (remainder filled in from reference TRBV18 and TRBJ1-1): NAGVMQNPRHLVRRRGQEARLRCSPMKGHSHVYWYRQLPEEGLKFMVYLQKENIIDESGMPKERFSAEFPKEGPSILRIQQVVRGDSAAYFCASSPVTGNTEAFFGQGTRLTVV.

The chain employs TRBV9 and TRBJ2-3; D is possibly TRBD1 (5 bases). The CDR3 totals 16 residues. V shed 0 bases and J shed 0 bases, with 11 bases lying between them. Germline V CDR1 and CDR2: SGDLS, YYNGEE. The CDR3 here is CASSVAAGPSTDTQYF. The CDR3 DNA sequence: TGTGCCAGCAGCGTAGCTGCAGGGCCTAGCACAGATACGCAGTATTTT.

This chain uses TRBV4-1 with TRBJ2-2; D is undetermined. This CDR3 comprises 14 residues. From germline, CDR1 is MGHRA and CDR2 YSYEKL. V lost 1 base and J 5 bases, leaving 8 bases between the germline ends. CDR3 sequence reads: CASSQVASTGELFF. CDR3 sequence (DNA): TGCGCCAGCAGCCAAGTTGCGTCGACCGGGGAGCTGTTTTTT.

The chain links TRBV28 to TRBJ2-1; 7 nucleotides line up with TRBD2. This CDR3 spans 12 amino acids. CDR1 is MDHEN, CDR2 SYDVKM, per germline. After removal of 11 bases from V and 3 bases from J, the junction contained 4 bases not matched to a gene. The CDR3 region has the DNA TGTGCCGTTCAGCGGGGCTACAATGAGCAGTTCTTC. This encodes CAVQRGYNEQFF.

CDR3 protein: CASREGQGPTEAFF. For the CDR3, the DNA is TGCGCCAGTAGGGAGGGACAGGGGCCCACTGAAGCTTTCTTT. The chain uses TRBV5-1 and TRBJ1-1; TRBD1 matches at 10 bases. V dropped 8 bases and J dropped 4; count of bases not matched to a gene: 8. Per the germline V gene, CDR1 is SGHRS and CDR2 is YFSETQ. The CDR3 runs to 14 residues.